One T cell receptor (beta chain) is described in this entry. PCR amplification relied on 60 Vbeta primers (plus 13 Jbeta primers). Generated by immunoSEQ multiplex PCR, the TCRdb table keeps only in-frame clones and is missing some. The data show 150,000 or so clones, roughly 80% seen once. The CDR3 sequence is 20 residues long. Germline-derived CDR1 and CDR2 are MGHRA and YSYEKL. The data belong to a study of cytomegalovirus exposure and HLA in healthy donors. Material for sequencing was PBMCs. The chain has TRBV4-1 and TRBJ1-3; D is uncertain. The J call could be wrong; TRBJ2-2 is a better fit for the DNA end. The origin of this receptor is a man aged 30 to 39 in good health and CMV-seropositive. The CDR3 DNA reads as TGCGCCAGCAGGTACACTATCGGCCAACCCACTCCTAGAGCGTCCGGGGAGCTGTTTTTT. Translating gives CASRYTIGQPTPRASGELFF.